This T cell receptor (beta chain) was identified in a study of cytomegalovirus exposure and HLA in healthy donors. Looking at the study overall: HLA-typed donors were the source of about 85 million unique TCRs, which an early data release held. Findings and caveats of the study: According to the study, roughly 160 TCR beta chains were cytomegalovirus-associated. Presence/absence analyses supposed approximately even sequencing depth among donors.

The PCR contained 60 Vbeta and 13 Jbeta primers. Here immunoSEQ multiplex PCR was the method, and the copy in TCRdb shows in-frame clones only, minus some. The sample includes some 60,000 clones, about four fifths of them seen just once. This clone occurred a few times. Antigen unknown. Healthy individuals who donated bone marrow served as the donors. The sequencing input was PBMCs. The clonotype originates from a woman between 35 and 50 years old in good health and CMV-seronegative.

CDR3 bases: TGCGCCAGCAGCTATAGCGACAATCAGCCCCAGCATTTT. This translates into CASSYSDNQPQHF. The gene calls are TRBV4-1 and TRBJ1-5; D is unresolved. This CDR3 has 13 residues. Germline-derived CDR1 and CDR2 are MGHRA and YSYEKL. V was cut by 5 bases and J by 3 bases, with 8 bases left in between.